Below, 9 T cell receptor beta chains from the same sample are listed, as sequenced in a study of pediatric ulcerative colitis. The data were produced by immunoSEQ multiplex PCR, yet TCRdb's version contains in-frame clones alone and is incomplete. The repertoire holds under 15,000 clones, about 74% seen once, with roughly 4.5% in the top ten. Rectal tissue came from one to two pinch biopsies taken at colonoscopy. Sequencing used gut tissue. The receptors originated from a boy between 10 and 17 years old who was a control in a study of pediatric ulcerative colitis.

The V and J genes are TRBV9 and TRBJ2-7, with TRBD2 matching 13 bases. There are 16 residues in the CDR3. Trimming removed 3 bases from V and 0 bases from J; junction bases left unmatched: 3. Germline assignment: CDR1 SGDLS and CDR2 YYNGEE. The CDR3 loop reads CASSAGTSGASYEQYF. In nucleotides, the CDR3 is TGTGCCAGCAGCGCAGGGACTAGCGGGGCCTCCTACGAGCAGTACTTC.

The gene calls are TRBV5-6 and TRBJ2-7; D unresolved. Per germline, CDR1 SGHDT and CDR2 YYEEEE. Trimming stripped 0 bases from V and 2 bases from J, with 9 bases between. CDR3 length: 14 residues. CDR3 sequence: CASSLEPGPYEQYF. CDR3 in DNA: TGTGCCAGCAGCTTGGAACCCGGACCCTACGAGCAGTACTTC.

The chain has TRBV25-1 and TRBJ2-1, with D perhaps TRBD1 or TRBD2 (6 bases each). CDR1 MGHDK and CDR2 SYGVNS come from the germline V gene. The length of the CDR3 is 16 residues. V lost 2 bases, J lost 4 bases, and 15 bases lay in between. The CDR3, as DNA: TGTGCCAGCAGTGAACTATCAGAGGGGGGTTACAATGAGCAGTTCTTC. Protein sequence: CASSELSEGGYNEQFF.

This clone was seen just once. DNA for the CDR3: TGCGCCAGCAGCCAAGAGTGGGGGAACTATGGCTACACCTTC. Its protein product is CASSQEWGNYGYTF. The rearrangement joins TRBV4-3 to TRBJ1-2; D might be TRBD1 (5 bases). The CDR3 is made up of 14 amino acids. Germline V lookup: CDR1 LGHNA, CDR2 YSLEER. Between the trimmed V and J ends, which lost 0 bases and 2 bases, there was a span of 7 bases.

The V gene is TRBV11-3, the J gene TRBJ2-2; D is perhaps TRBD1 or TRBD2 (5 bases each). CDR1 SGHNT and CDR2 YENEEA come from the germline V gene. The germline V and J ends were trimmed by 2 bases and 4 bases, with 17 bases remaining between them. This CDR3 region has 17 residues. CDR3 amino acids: CASSLTPGPWRTGELFF. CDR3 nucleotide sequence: TGTGCCAGCAGCTTAACTCCGGGACCATGGCGCACCGGGGAGCTGTTTTTT.

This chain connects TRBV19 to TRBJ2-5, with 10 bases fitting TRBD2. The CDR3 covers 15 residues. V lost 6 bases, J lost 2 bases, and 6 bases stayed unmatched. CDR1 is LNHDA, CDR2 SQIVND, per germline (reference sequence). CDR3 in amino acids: CASRPGLAYQETQYF. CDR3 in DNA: TGTGCCAGTAGACCGGGACTAGCGTATCAAGAGACCCAGTACTTC.

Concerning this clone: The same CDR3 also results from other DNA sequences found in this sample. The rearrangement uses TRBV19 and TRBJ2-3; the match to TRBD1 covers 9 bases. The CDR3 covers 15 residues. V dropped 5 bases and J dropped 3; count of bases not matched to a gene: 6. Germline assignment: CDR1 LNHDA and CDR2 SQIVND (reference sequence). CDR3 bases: TGTGCCAGTAGTGATCCCGGGACAGGGACAGATACGCAGTATTTT. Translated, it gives CASSDPGTGTDTQYF.

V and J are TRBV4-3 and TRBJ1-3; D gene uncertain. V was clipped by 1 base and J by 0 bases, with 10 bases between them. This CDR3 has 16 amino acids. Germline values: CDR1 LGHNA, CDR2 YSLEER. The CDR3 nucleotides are TGCGCCAGCAGCCAAGCAGGCGGCCTCTCTGGAAACACCATATATTTT. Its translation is CASSQAGGLSGNTIYF.

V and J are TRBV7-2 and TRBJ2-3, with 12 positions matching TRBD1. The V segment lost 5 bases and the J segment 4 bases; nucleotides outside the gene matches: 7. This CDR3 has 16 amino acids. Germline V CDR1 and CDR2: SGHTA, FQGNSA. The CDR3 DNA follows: TGTGCCAGCAGCGCCCTGGGACAGGGGGCGGCAGATACGCAGTATTTT. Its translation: CASSALGQGAADTQYF.